This TCR beta chain was captured by sequencing in a study of PD-1 blockade in classical Hodgkin lymphoma. Specified time point: newly diagnosed, previously untreated cHL patient sample. The CD4+ T cells used were purified from thawed PBMCs through magnetic negative selection. Untreated, newly diagnosed classical Hodgkin lymphoma PBMCs were comparators. Germline loops: CDR1 MNHNY, CDR2 SVGAGI (reference sequence). V was pared by 2 bases and J by 4 bases, with 3 bases of the junction left unmatched. The CDR3 runs 15 residues. Clones were sequenced by immunoSEQ multiplex PCR, and TCRdb holds only the in-frame ones, with some missing. Altogether tens of thousands of clones are present, 89% being singletons, with the ten largest covering approximately 0.35%. The study, taken as a whole, reports: Baseline TCR diversity was reportedly lower in newly diagnosed patients than healthy donors. Whatever underlies the repertoire differences (possibly disease activity or prior therapy) remains undefined.

A remark on this clone: The antigen remains undetermined.

This TCR was sampled from a human donor with classical Hodgkin lymphoma. V and J are TRBV6-6 and TRBJ1-4; 8 bases map to TRBD1. Sequencing used CD4+ T cells from blood. Here the CDR3 reads CASSYPGQVNEKLFF. The CDR3 DNA reads TGTGCCAGCAGTTACCCGGGACAGGTTAATGAAAAACTGTTTTTT.